The 21 T cell receptor beta chains in this list originate from one sample, sequenced in a study of blood T cell repertoires in COVID-19. Measured with immunoSEQ multiplex PCR; TCRdb has only the in-frame clones, and not every one. Among just over 25,000 clones listed, around 90% were seen once. The sequencing sample was made of peripheral blood. These receptors all stem from a man aged 70-80 years with acute or convalescent COVID-19.

This clone was seen a few times. The rearrangement joins TRBV10-3 to TRBJ1-1; weak D call: TRBD1 (6 bases). Trimming pared 8 bases from V and 4 bases from J, leaving 11 bases between. The germline CDR1 and CDR2 sequences are ENHRY and SYGVKD. The CDR3 extends over 12 amino acids. CDR3 sequence (DNA): TGTGCCATCGGGCAGGGGCTCACTGAAGCTTTCTTT. Translated: CAIGQGLTEAFF.

The chain employs TRBV2 and TRBJ2-1; 8 bases line up with TRBD2. CDR3 size: 13 residues. CDR1 is SNHLY, CDR2 FYNNEI, per germline. With 5 bases clipped from V and 7 bases from J, the junction kept 4 bases outside the gene matches. The CDR3 region is CASSTGTRNEQFF. As DNA, the CDR3 is TGTGCCAGCAGTACCGGGACTAGGAATGAGCAGTTCTTC.

V gene TRBV6-2 or TRBV6-3 combines with J gene TRBJ2-3; TRBD1 agrees at 8 bases. The germline V gene encodes CDR1 MNHEY and CDR2 SVGEGT. Trimming took 6 bases from V and 0 from J; bases not matched to a gene: 8. This CDR3 spans 16 amino acids. CDR3 amino acids: CASSHRQGRSTDTQYF. In DNA form, the CDR3 reads TGTGCCAGCAGCCACCGACAGGGGCGAAGCACAGATACGCAGTATTTT.

The chain uses TRBV9 and TRBJ1-2; D is uncertain. The CDR3 is 16 amino acids. The V end lost 4 bases, the J end lost 0 bases, and 16 bases lay between the germline ends. Germline loops: CDR1 SGDLS, CDR2 YYNGEE. The CDR3 here is CASSPTRVIANYGYTF. The CDR3 coding sequence is TGTGCCAGCAGCCCCACGCGGGTGATAGCTAACTATGGCTACACCTTC.

Comments on this clone: A read error may produce the germline difference seen at one junction end. This CDR3 is also generated by other DNA sequences in the sample. The chain joins TRBV9 to TRBJ2-5, with 9 nucleotides matching TRBD2. Germline CDR1 and CDR2: SGDLS and YYNGEE. The CDR3 consists of 15 residues. CDR3: CPSSGGGGPQETQYF. For the CDR3, the DNA is TGCCCCAGCAGCGGCGGGGGGGGGCCCCAAGAGACCCAGTACTTC.

The chain uses TRBV5-1 and TRBJ1-1, with D perhaps matching TRBD1 (6 bases). The CDR3 has 14 amino acids. Germline V lookup: CDR1 SGHRS, CDR2 YFSETQ. The V and J ends lost 4 bases and 5 bases respectively, with 15 bases between them. This chain's CDR3 is CASSPGHMRTEAFF. The CDR3 coding sequence is TGCGCCAGCAGCCCGGGACACATGAGAACTGAAGCTTTCTTT.

This chain links TRBV9 with TRBJ1-6; D gene uncertain. Trimming shortened V by 5 bases and J by 7 bases, and 16 bases separated the two germline ends. Germline loops: CDR1 SGDLS, CDR2 YYNGEE. The CDR3 extends over 15 amino acids. DNA for the CDR3: TGTGCCAGCAGAGAAACCGGGTCAAGAAATTCACCCCTCCACTTT. Translating gives CASRETGSRNSPLHF.

The V and J genes are TRBV7-3 and TRBJ1-1; the D gene is possibly TRBD1 (5 bases). Germline values: CDR1 SGHTA, CDR2 FQGTGA. The CDR3 is 15 residues long. V was trimmed by 0 bases and J by 0 bases, leaving 8 bases between them. The CDR3 DNA reads as TGTGCCAGCAGCTTAACAGGGGTAATGAACACTGAAGCTTTCTTT. Translation: CASSLTGVMNTEAFF. The whole variable domain, remainder taken from reference TRBV7-3 and TRBJ1-1, is GAGVSQTPSNKVTEKGKYVELRCDPISGHTALYWYRQSLGQGPEFLIYFQGTGAADDSGLPNDRFFAVRPEGSVSTLKIQRTERGDSAVYLCASSLTGVMNTEAFFGQGTRLTVV.

CDR3 loop: CATSDLGGAGGPPEYNSPLHF. DNA of the CDR3: TGTGCCACCAGTGATTTGGGTGGGGCAGGGGGCCCCCCCGAGTATAATTCACCCCTCCACTTT. The V and J genes are TRBV24-1 and TRBJ1-6; 8 positions match TRBD1. Germline V gene sequence: CDR1 KGHDR, CDR2 SFDVKD. The CDR3 is made up of 21 amino acids. V was pared by 0 bases and J by 4 bases, with 16 bases of the junction left unmatched.

V and J are TRBV29-1 and TRBJ2-3, with 13 nucleotides matching TRBD2. V was clipped by 2 bases and J by 6 bases; unmatched bases: 5. The CDR3 consists of 15 residues. CDR1 SQVTM and CDR2 ANQGSEA come from the germline V gene. The CDR3 protein is CSVEPGLAGDDTQYF. CDR3 DNA sequence: TGCAGCGTTGAACCCGGACTAGCGGGAGACGATACGCAGTATTTT.

The CDR3 loop is CASSPMGQQYEKLFF. CDR3 coding DNA: TGTGCCAGCTCACCCATGGGACAGCAGTATGAAAAACTGTTTTTT. This chain joins TRBV18 and TRBJ1-4; 7 bases agree with TRBD1. Germline lookup yields CDR1 KGHSH and CDR2 LQKENI. This CDR3 is built from 15 residues. V lost 3 bases to trimming and J lost 6 bases; unmatched junction nucleotides: 7.

The CDR3 DNA is TGCAGCGTTAGCCCAAGCGATGGCTACACCTTC. This gives the protein CSVSPSDGYTF. The chain combines TRBV29-1 with TRBJ1-2; D uncertain. V gave up 5 bases and J gave up 6 bases, with 10 bases separating them. The CDR3 runs to 11 residues. From germline, CDR1 is SQVTM and CDR2 ANQGSEA.

The V gene is TRBV28, the J gene TRBJ2-5, with D hard to call. The germline V and J ends were trimmed by 6 bases and 5 bases, with 7 bases remaining between them. The CDR3 has 11 residues. The germline CDR1 and CDR2 sequences are MDHEN and SYDVKM. CDR3 loop: CASSSGETQYF. CDR3 DNA sequence: TGTGCCAGCAGCTCCGGGGAGACCCAGTACTTC.

This chain uses TRBV5-4 with TRBJ1-5, with TRBD1 matching over 10 bases. Germline V gene sequence: CDR1 SGHNT, CDR2 YYREEE (reference sequence). The trim removed 3 bases at V and 2 bases at J, leaving 2 bases unmatched. The CDR3 spans 15 residues. The CDR3 bases are TGTGCCAGCAGCTCGGGGACAGGGGGCAATCAGCCCCAGCATTTT. This translates into CASSSGTGGNQPQHF.

The V and J genes are TRBV18 and TRBJ1-5, with D perhaps matching TRBD1 (5 bases). The CDR3 consists of 13 residues. Trimming pared 6 bases from V and 7 bases from J, leaving 13 bases between. Germline V CDR1 and CDR2: KGHSH, LQKENI. In DNA form, the CDR3 reads TGTGCCAGCTCCACGTCGCGGGACCAGCCCCAGCATTTT. It specifies CASSTSRDQPQHF.

The chain employs TRBV12-3 or TRBV12-4 and TRBJ2-1; D remains ambiguous. V was cut by 6 bases and J by 4 bases, with 10 bases left in between. This CDR3 is 13 amino acids long. The CDR3 loop is CASSGGTYNEQFF. The CDR3, as DNA: TGTGCCAGCAGCGGCGGTACTTACAATGAGCAGTTCTTC.

The rearrangement joins TRBV3-1 (or the pseudogene TRBV3-2) to TRBJ2-7; D remains unclear. CDR1 and CDR2 from the germline V gene are LGHDT and YNNKEL (reference sequence). This CDR3 contains 12 residues. Deletions cut 5 bases from V and 6 bases from J, with 11 bases between. CDR3 residues: CASSGSGGEQYF. CDR3 nucleotide sequence: TGTGCCAGCAGCGGCTCTGGTGGCGAGCAGTACTTC.

The rearrangement uses TRBV6-1 and TRBJ2-7, with TRBD1 as a possible D gene (6 bases). Germline V gene sequence: CDR1 MNHNS, CDR2 SASEGT. The CDR3 runs to 12 residues. V was pared by 5 bases and J by 2 bases, with 7 bases between. CDR3 bases: TGTGCCAGCAGTAGGGACACCTACGAGCAGTACTTC. It translates to CASSRDTYEQYF.

The rearrangement uses TRBV11-1 and TRBJ1-1; D uncertain. Germline V gives CDR1 SGHAT, CDR2 FQDESV (reference sequence). CDR3 length: 14 amino acids. The ends were cut back, 3 bases at V and 2 bases at J, with 10 bases in the middle. The CDR3 sequence is CASSLHAGNTEAFF. Written as DNA, the CDR3 is TGTGCCAGCAGCTTGCACGCGGGAAACACTGAAGCTTTCTTT. Full variable domain (outside the CDR3, taken from reference TRBV11-1 and TRBJ1-1): EAEVAQSPRYKITEKSQAVAFWCDPISGHATLYWYRQILGQGPELLVQFQDESVVDDSQLPKDRFSAERLKGVDSTLKIQPAELGDSAMYLCASSLHAGNTEAFFGQGTRLTVV.

The chain recombines TRBV20-1 with TRBJ1-2; D possibly corresponds to TRBD1 (5 bases). V was clipped by 3 bases and J by 5 bases, with 13 bases between them. The germline V gene has CDR1 DFQATT and CDR2 SNEGSKA (reference sequence). The CDR3 covers 13 residues. The CDR3 sequence is CSASLRRTYGYTF. CDR3 nucleotides: TGCAGTGCTAGTCTGAGACGGACATATGGCTACACCTTC.

This sequence joins TRBV7-2 and TRBJ2-1, with D possibly TRBD1 on 6 matching bases. The CDR3 is 14 amino acids. In germline, CDR1 is SGHTA, CDR2 FQGNSA. Trimming took off 5 bases at V and 9 bases at J, with 17 bases between the two ends. CDR3 sequence reads: CASSQMGAGTEQFF. The CDR3 bases are TGTGCCAGCAGCCAAATGGGGGCAGGGACTGAGCAGTTCTTC.